This T cell receptor (beta chain) is drawn from a study of STAT5B mutations in CD4+ large granular lymphocyte leukemia. Notes on the study in general: About 24% of private leukemic clonotypes occurred rarely in other patients' non-leukemic repertoires. Top patient clones used TRBV06 genes more often: 8/27 versus 2/35 in controls. Higher CD4+ than CD8+ T-LGLL clonality might reflect small sample size.

Some clones are missing from TCRdb's copy, which holds only in-frame ones; the method was immunoSEQ multiplex PCR. The sample contains 40,000 to 50,000 clones, around 81% of which appear only once. This CDR3 is built from 15 residues. V lost 4 bases and J lost 1, with 13 bases in between. Germline CDR1 SGHDT, CDR2 YYEEEE. This clone was seen only once. Its antigen remains unknown. The chain carries TRBV5-6 and TRBJ2-3; a possible D gene is TRBD2 (5 bases). The clonotype was recovered from a human donor in good health. The sample was CD4+ T cells from blood buffy coats. CDR3: CASSGLAGGTDTQYF. CDR3 sequence (DNA): TGTGCCAGCAGCGGTCTTGCGGGCGGCACAGATACGCAGTATTTT.